This T cell receptor (beta chain) stems from a study of blood T cell repertoires in COVID-19. Germline V gene sequence: CDR1 MGHDK, CDR2 SYGVNS. The CDR3 length is 15 residues. The V gene lost 1 base and the J gene lost 4 bases, with 13 bases spanning the gap. Assay used: immunoSEQ multiplex PCR; TCRdb lists only in-frame clones, some missing. The sample carries about 310,000 clones, approximately 89% recorded once. Material: PBMCs or T cells enriched from blood (not recorded which). The chain carries TRBV25-1 and TRBJ1-1; no clear D gene. This clonotype originated in a middle-aged woman who had recovered from COVID-19. In DNA, the CDR3 is TGTGCCAGCAGTGAATTCGGGAACGGGGTCACTGAAGCTTTCTTT. Translation gives CASSEFGNGVTEAFF.